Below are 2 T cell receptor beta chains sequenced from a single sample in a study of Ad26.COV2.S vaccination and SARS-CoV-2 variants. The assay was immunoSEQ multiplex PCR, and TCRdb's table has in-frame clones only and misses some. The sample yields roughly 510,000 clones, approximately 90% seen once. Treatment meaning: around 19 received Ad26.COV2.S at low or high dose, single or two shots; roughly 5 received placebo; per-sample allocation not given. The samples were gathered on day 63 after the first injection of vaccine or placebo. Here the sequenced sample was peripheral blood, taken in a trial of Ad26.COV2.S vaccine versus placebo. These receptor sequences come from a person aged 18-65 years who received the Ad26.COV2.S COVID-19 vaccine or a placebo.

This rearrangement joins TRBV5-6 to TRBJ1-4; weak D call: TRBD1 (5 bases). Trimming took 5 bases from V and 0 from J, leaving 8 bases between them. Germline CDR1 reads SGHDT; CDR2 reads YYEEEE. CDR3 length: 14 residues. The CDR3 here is CASRPGPTNEKLFF. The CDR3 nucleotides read TGTGCCAGCAGACCGGGGCCAACTAATGAAAAACTGTTTTTT.

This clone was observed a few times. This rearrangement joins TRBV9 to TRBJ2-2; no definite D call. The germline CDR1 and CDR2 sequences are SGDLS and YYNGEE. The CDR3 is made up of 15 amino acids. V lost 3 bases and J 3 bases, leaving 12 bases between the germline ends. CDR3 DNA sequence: TGTGCCAGCAGCGGGCGACTTGATTACACCGGGGAGCTGTTTTTT. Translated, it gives CASSGRLDYTGELFF.